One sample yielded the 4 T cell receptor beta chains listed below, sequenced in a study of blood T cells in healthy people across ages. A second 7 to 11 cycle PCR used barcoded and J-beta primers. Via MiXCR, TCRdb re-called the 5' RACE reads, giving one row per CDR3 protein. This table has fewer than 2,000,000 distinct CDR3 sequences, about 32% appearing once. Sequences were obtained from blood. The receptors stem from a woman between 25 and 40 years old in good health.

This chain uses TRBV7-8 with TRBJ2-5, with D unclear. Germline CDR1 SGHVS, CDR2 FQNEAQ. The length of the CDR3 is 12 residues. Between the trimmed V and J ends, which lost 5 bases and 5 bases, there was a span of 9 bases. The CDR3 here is CASSPQAETQYF. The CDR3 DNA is TGTGCCAGCAGCCCCCAAGCGGAGACCCAGTACTTC.

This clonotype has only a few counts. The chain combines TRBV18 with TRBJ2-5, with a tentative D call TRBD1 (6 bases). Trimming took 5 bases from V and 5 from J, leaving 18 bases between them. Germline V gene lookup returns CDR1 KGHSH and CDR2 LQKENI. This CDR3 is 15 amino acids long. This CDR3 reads CASSDGQPGRETQYF. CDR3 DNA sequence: TGTGCCAGCTCAGACGGACAGCCCGGGCGGGAGACCCAGTACTTC.

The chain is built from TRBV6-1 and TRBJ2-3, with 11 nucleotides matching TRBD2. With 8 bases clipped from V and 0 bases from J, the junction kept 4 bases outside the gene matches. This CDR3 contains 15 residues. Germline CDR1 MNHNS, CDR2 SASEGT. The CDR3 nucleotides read TGTGCCAGCCTTAGCGGGAGGGCGAGCACAGATACGCAGTATTTT. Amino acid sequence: CASLSGRASTDTQYF.

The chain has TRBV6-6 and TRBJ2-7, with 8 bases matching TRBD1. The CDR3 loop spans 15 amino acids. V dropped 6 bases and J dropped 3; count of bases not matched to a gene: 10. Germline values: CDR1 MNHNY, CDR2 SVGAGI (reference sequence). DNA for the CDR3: TGTGCCAGCAGGGGGACAGGCCGGCAACGCTACGAGCAGTACTTC. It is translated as CASRGTGRQRYEQYF.